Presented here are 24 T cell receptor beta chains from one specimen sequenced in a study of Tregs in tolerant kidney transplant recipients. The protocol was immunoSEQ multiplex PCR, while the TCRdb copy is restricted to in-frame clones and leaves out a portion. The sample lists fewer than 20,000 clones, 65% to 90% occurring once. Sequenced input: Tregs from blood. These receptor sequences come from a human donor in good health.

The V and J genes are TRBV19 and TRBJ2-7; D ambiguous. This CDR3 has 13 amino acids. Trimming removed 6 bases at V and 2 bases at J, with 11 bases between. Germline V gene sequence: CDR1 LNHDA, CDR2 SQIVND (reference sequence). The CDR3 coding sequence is TGTGCCAGTAGCCCTGGGGTGCCCTACGAGCAGTACTTC. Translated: CASSPGVPYEQYF.

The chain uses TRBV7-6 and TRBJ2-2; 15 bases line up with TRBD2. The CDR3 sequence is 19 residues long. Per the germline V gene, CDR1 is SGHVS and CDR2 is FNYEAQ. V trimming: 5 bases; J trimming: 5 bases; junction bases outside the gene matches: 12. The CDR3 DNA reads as TGTGCCAGCAGCCCCGCCCTCGGGACTAGCGGGGGGCCTACCGGGGAGCTGTTTTTT. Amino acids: CASSPALGTSGGPTGELFF.

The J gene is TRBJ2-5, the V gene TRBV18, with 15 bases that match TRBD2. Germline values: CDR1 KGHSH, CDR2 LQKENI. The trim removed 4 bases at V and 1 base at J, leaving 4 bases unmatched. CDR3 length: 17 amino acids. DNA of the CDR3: TGTGCCAGCTCACGGACTAGCGGGGGGGCTCGCCAAGAGACCCAGTACTTC. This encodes CASSRTSGGARQETQYF. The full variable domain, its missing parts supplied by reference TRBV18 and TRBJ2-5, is NAGVMQNPRHLVRRRGQEARLRCSPMKGHSHVYWYRQLPEEGLKFMVYLQKENIIDESGMPKERFSAEFPKEGPSILRIQQVVRGDSAAYFCASSRTSGGARQETQYFGPGTRLLVL.

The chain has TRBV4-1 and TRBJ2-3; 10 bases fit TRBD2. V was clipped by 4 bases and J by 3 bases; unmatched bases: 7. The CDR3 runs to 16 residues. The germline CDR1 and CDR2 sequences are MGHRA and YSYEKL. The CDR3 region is CASSPSSGRVTDTQYF. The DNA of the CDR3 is TGCGCCAGCAGCCCCTCAAGCGGGAGGGTAACAGATACGCAGTATTTT.

CDR3 region: CASRTPQGGYTF. CDR3 bases: TGTGCCAGCAGAACTCCCCAGGGCGGCTACACCTTC. The chain is built from TRBV6-5 and TRBJ1-2, with TRBD1 as a possible D gene (5 bases). This CDR3 comprises 12 residues. CDR1 and CDR2 (germline): MNHEY, SVGAGI. Trimming left V 6 bases short and J 8 bases short, with 13 bases between.

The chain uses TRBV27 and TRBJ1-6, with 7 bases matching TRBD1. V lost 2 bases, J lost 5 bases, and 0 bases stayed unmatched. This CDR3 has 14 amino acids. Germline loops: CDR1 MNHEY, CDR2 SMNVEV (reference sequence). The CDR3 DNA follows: TGTGCCAGCAGTTTAAGGGGGCATAATTCACCCCTCCACTTT. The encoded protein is CASSLRGHNSPLHF.

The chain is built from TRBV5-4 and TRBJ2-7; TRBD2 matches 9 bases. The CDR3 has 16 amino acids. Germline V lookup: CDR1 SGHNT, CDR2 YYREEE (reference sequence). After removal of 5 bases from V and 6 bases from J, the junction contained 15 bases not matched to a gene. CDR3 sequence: CASSTARGGGAREQYF. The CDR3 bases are TGTGCCAGCAGTACTGCGCGGGGCGGGGGGGCCCGCGAGCAGTACTTC.

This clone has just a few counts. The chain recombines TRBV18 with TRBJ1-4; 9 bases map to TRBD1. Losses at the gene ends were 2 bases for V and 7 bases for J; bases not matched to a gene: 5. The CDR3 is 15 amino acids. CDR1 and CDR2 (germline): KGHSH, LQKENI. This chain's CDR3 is CASSPTGGRGEKLFF. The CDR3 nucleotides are TGTGCCAGCTCACCAACAGGGGGCCGCGGTGAAAAACTGTTTTTT.

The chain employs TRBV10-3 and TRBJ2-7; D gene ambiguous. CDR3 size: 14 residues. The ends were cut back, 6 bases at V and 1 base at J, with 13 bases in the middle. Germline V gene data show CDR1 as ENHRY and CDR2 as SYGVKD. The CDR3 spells CAIRAARLSYEQYF. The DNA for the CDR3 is TGTGCCATCAGGGCGGCACGACTTTCCTACGAGCAGTACTTC.

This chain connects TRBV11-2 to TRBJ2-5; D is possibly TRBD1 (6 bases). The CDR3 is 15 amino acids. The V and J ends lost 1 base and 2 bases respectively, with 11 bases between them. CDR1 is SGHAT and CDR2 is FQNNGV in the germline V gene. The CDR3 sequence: CASSLGWGRQETQYF. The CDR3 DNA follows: TGTGCCAGCAGCTTAGGGTGGGGGCGGCAAGAGACCCAGTACTTC.

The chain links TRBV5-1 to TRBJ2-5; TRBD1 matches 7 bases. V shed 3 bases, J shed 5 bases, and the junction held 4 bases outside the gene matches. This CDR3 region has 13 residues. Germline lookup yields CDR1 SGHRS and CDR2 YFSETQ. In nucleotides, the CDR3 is TGCGCCAGCAGCTCAAGACAGGGTGAGACCCAGTACTTC. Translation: CASSSRQGETQYF.

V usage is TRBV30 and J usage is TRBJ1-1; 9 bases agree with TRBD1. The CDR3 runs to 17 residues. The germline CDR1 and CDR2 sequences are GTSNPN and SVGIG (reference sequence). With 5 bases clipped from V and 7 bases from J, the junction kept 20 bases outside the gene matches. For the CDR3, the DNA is TGTGCCTGGTCGGGGACAGGGCATGTTGGGTTGGGGGGTGAAGCTTTCTTT. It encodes CAWSGTGHVGLGGEAFF.

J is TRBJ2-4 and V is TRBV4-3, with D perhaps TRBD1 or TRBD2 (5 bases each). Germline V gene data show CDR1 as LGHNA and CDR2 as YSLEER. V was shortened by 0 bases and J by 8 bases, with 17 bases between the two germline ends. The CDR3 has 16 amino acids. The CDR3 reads CASSQDLLGTGYIQYF. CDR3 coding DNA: TGCGCCAGCAGCCAAGATCTTTTAGGGACGGGGTACATTCAGTACTTC.

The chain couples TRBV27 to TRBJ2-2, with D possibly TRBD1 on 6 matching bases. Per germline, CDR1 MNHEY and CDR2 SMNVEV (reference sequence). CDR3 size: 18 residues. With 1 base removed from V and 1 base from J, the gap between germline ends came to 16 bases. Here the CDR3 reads CASSLWAWTDKNTGELFF. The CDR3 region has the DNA TGTGCCAGCAGTTTATGGGCTTGGACAGACAAGAACACCGGGGAGCTGTTTTTT.

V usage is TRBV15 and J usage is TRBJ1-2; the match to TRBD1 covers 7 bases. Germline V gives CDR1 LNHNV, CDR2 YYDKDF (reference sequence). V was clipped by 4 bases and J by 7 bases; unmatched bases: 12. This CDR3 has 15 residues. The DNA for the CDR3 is TGTGCCACCAGCACCGATACAGGGGCTAGGGTTGGCTACACCTTC. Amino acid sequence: CATSTDTGARVGYTF.

CDR3 in amino acids: CASSPGPGETQYF. Written as DNA, the CDR3 is TGCGCCAGCAGCCCGGGACCGGGGGAGACCCAGTACTTC. The chain joins TRBV4-3 to TRBJ2-5, with D perhaps being TRBD1 or TRBD2 (5 bases each). The V gene's germline CDR1 is LGHNA and CDR2 YSLEER. Trimming took off 4 bases at V and 5 bases at J, with 11 bases between the two ends. The CDR3 has 13 residues.

The CDR3 sequence: CASSESGWAGGGDTQYF. DNA of the CDR3: TGTGCCAGCAGTGAAAGTGGGTGGGCGGGGGGCGGAGATACGCAGTATTTT. The chain employs TRBV2 and TRBJ2-3, with 8 nucleotides matching TRBD2. Germline V CDR1 and CDR2: SNHLY, FYNNEI. CDR3 size: 17 residues. Trimming removed 2 bases from V and 5 bases from J; junction bases left unmatched: 12.

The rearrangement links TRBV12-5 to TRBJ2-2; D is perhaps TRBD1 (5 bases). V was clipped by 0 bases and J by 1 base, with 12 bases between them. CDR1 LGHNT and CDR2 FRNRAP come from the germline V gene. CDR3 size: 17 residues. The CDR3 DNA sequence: TGTGCTAGTGGTTTGGTTTTTCCAGGACAGAACACCGGGGAGCTGTTTTTT. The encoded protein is CASGLVFPGQNTGELFF.

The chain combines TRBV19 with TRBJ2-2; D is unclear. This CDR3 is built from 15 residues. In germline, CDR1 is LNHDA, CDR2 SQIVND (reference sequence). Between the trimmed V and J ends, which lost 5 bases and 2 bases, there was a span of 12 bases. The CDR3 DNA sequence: TGTGCCAGTAGTGTCTTTAGCTATAACACCGGGGAGCTGTTTTTT. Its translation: CASSVFSYNTGELFF.

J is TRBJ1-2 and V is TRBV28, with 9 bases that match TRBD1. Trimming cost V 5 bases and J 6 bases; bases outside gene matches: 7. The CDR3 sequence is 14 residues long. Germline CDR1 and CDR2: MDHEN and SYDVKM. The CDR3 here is CASSETGTGNGYTF. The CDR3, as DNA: TGTGCCAGCAGTGAAACCGGGACAGGGAATGGCTACACCTTC.

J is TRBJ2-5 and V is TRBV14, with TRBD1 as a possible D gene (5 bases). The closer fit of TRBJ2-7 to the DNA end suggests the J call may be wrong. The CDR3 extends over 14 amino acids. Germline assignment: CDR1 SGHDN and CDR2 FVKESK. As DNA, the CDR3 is TGTGCCAGCAGCCAGGGGCTACACAGCTACGAGCAGTACTTC. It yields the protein CASSQGLHSYEQYF.

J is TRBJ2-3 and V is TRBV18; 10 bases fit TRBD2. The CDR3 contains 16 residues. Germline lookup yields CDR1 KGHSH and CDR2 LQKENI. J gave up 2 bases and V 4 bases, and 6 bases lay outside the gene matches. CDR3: CASSRSSGGPTDTQYF. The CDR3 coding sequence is TGTGCCAGCTCACGGTCTAGCGGGGGACCCACAGATACGCAGTATTTT.

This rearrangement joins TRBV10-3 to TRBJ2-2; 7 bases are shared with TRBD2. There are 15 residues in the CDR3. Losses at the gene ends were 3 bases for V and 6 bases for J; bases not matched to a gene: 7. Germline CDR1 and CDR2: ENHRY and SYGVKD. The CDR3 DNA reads TGTGCCATCAGTGACGGGGCGGGAGTCTCCGGGGAGCTGTTTTTT. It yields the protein CAISDGAGVSGELFF.

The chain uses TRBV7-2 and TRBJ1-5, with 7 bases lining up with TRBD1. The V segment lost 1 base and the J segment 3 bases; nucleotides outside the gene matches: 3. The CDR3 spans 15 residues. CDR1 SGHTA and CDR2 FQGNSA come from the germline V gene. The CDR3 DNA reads TGTGCCAGCAGCTTAGAGGGGACAGACAATCAGCCCCAGCATTTT. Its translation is CASSLEGTDNQPQHF.